This T cell receptor beta chain was sequenced for a study of T cell repertoires in cytomegalovirus infection. Study overall: Matching HLA type and CMV infection were both indicated by public TCR beta signatures. Study-level results: Across the ex vivo response, the dominant clonotypes were HLA-C-restricted CMV-specific TCR beta clonotypes.

MiXCR was run by TCRdb on the reads, yielding one entry per CDR3 protein. The sample records approximately 630,000 distinct CDR3 sequences, roughly 26% being singletons. Comments on this clonotype: The antigen remains undetermined.

Trimming stripped 4 bases from V and 1 base from J, with 22 bases between. The CDR3 extends over 17 amino acids. Germline lookup yields CDR1 SQVTM and CDR2 ANQGSEA. The rearrangement links TRBV29-1 to TRBJ2-5; the D call may be TRBD1 or TRBD2 (7 bases each). The sequence was obtained from a human donor in good health (CMV status not recorded). Some clones in this sample may be carry-over from other donors' samples. Sequencing used CD8+ T cells from PBMCs. The CDR3 spells CSVGWARGGQIQETQYF. In DNA, the CDR3 is TGCAGCGTTGGGTGGGCCCGCGGGGGACAGATCCAAGAGACCCAGTACTTC.